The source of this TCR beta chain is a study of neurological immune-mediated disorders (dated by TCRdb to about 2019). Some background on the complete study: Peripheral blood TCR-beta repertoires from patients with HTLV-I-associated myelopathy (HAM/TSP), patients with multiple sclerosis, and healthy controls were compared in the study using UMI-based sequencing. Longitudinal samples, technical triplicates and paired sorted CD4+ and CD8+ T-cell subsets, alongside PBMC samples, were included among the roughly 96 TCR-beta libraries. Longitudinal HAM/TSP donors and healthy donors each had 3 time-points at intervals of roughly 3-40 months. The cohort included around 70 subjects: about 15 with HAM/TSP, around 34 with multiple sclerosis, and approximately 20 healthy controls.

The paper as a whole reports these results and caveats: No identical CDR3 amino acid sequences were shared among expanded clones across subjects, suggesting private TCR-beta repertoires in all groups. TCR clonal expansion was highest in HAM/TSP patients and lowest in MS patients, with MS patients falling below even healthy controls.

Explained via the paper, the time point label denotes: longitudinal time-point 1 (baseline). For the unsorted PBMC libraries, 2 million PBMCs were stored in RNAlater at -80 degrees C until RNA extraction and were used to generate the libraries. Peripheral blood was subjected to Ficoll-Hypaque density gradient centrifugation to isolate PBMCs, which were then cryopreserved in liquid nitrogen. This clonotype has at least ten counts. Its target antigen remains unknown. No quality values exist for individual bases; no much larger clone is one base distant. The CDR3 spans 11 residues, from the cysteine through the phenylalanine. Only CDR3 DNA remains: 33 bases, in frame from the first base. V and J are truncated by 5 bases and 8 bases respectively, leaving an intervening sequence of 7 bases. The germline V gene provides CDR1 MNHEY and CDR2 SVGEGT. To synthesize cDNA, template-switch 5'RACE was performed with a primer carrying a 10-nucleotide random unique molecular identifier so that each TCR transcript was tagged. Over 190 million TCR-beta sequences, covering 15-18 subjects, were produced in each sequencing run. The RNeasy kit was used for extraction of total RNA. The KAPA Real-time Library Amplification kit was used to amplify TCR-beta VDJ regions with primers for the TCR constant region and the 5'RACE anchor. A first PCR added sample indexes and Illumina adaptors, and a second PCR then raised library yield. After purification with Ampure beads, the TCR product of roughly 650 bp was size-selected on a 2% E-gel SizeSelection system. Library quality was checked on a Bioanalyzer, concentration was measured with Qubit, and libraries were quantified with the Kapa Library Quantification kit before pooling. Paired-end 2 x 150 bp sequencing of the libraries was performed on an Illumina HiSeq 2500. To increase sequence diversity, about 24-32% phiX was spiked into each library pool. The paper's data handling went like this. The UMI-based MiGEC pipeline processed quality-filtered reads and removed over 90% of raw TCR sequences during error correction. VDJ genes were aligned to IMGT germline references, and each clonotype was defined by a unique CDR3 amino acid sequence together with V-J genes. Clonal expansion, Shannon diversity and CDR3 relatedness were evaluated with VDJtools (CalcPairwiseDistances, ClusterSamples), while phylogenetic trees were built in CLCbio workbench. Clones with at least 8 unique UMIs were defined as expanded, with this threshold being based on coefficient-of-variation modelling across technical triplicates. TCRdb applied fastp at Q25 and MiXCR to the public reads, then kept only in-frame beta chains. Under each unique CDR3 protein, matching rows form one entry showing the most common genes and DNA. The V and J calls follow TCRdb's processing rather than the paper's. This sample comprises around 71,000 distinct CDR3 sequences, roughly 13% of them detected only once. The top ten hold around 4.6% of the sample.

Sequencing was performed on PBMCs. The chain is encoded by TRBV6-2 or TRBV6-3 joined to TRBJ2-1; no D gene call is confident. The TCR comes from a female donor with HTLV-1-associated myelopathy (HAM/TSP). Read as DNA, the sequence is TGTGCCAGCAGTGTTTCGCATGAGCAGTTCTTC. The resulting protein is CASSVSHEQFF.